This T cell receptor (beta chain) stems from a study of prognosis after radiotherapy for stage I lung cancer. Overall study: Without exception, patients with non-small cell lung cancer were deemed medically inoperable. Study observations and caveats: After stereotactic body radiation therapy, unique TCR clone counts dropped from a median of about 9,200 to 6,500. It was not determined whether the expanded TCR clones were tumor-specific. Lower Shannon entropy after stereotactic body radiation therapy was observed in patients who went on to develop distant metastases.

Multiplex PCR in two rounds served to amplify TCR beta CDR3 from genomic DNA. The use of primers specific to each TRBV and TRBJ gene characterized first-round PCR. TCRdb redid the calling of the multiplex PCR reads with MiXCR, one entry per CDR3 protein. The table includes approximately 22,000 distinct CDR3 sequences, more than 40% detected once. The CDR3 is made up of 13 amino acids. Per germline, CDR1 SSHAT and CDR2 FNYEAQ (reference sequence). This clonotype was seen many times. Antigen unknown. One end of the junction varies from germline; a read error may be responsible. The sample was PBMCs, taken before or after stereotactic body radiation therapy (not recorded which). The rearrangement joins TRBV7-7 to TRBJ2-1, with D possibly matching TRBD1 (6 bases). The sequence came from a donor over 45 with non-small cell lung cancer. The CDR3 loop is CASSLAGTSEQFF. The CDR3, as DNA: TGTGCTAGCAGCTTAGCCGGGACATCCGAGCAGTTCTTC.